This TCR beta chain was observed in a study of Ad26.COV2.S vaccination and SARS-CoV-2 variants. Study at large: Enrollment placed the donor in the COV1001 Ad26.COV2.S trial arm. Into the muscle, Ad26.COV2.S was dosed once or twice, 56 days apart.

Profiling relied on immunoSEQ multiplex PCR, and the TCRdb table lists in-frame clones only, not all of them. The sample records 300,000 to 350,000 clones, roughly 90% being singletons. Documented treatment: some 20 received Ad26.COV2.S at low or high dose, single or two shots; about five received placebo; per-sample allocation not given. Collection of samples fell on day 63 after the first vaccine or placebo injection. The donor was a Boston adult aged 18-55 years. An Ad26 vector that expressed Wuhan-strain SARS-CoV-2 spike constituted the vaccine. V was cut by 7 bases and J by 8 bases, with 12 bases left in between. Germline V gene lookup returns CDR1 LNHDA and CDR2 SQIVND (reference sequence). The CDR3 covers 12 residues.

Sequenced material: peripheral blood, taken in a trial of Ad26.COV2.S vaccine versus placebo. The clonotype was recovered from a person aged 18 to 65 who received the Ad26.COV2.S COVID-19 vaccine or a placebo. This sequence joins TRBV19 and TRBJ2-1; tentatively, D is TRBD1 (6 bases). The CDR3 is CASTLGADEQFF. The CDR3 nucleotides read TGTGCCAGTACCCTGGGGGCGGATGAGCAGTTCTTC.